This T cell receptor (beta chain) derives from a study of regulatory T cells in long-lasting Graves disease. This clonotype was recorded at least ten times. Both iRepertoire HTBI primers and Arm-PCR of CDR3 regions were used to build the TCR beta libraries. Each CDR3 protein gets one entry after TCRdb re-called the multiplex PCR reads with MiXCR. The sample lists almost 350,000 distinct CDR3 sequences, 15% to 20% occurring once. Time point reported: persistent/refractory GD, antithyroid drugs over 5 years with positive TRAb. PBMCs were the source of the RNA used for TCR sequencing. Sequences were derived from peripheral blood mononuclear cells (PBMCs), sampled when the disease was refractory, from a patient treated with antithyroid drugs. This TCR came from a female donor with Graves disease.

This chain's CDR3 is CASSLRQQETQYF. DNA for the CDR3: TGTGCCAGCAGCTTACGGCAGCAAGAGACCCAGTACTTC. The rearrangement joins TRBV7-9 to TRBJ2-5, with D hard to call. The germline gives CDR1 SEHNR, CDR2 FQNEAQ (reference sequence). Trimming took off 2 bases at V and 2 bases at J, with 6 bases between the two ends. The CDR3 is 13 residues long.